This T cell receptor beta chain was sequenced in a study of T cells expressing NK-cell markers (dated by TCRdb to about 2020). Regarding the complete study: In sorted CD3+CD56+NKG2C+, CD3+CD56+NKG2C- and CD3+CD56-NKG2C+ T-cell subsets from eight donors, TCR beta-chain repertoires were profiled. Among the eight sequenced donors, seven were HCMV-seropositive and one was HCMV-seronegative. The study sequenced eight donors, all healthy volunteers chosen at random: three men and five women. Libraries were sequenced as 2 x 150 bp reads on Illumina HiSeq 2000/2500, MiSeq or NextSeq. Points the paper makes about the study in general: Whether the expanded NKG2C-expressing T cell clones were specific for HCMV antigens remained unclear. In over 5 donors, the dominant CD3+CD56+NKG2C+ clonotypes were among the top 10 CD8+ clonotypes and accounted for roughly 1.0-8% of CD8+ T cells. Those dominant clonotypes were again the most abundant among CD3+CD56-NKG2C+ cells in a few donors, at about 25-65%.

A commercial ELISA kit detecting HCMV-specific IgG in serum was used to determine HCMV serostatus. Ficoll density gradient centrifugation was used to isolate peripheral blood mononuclear cells from blood. These reads were obtained on an Illumina HiSeq 2000. TCR beta cDNA libraries were made by 5'RACE template switching that added a universal primer site and unique molecular identifiers. cDNA synthesis was primed from the TCR beta constant segment, followed by two successive PCR amplification steps. Per the source publication's procedure: MIGEC was used to demultiplex reads and group the reads by UMI, and MiTCR was used to assemble and quantify clonotypes. To exclude erroneous sequences, any TCR cDNA sequence not supported by at least two reads was discarded. The tcR package was used for downstream repertoire analysis, and clonotypes were matched between fractions using CDR3 nucleotide sequence together with V segment. VDJmatch was used to annotate antigen specificity against VDJdb, with one amino acid substitution in CDR3 permitted. Once TCRdb had reprocessed the reads, it stored one entry per CDR3 protein sequence and supplied no DNA. The V and J calls come from TCRdb's annotation, not from the publication. The data table for this sample lists over 200,000 distinct CDR3 sequences. The ten largest clones represent approximately 0.42% of the sample.

In the case of this clonotype: Its antigen is still unknown.

CDR1 MDHEN and CDR2 SYDVKM are derived from the germline V gene. Inclusive of the bounding cysteine and phenylalanine, the CDR3 is 14 residues long. No DNA sequence was recorded. Sequenced sample: blood T cells: a sorted CD56 or NKG2C T cell subset, CD4+ or CD8+ T cells, or bulk PBMC T cells (not recorded which). The rearranged chain carries TRBV28 and TRBJ2-5. The receptor's source is a man aged 18 to 30 in good health. Donor details come from another sample of the same person, matched by shared clones. The CDR3 protein: CASSFRQVGETQYF.